This TCR beta chain was obtained from a study of blood T cell repertoires in COVID-19. About the research overall: The United States, Italy and Spain provided the acute and convalescent COVID-19 samples. Sources were T cells, B-cell-depleted T cells, or PBMCs; the material itself was cDNA or gDNA.

The germline CDR1 and CDR2 sequences are KGHDR and SFDVKD. The CDR3 is 12 amino acids. V was trimmed by 12 bases and J by 0 bases, leaving 8 bases between them. The authors' processing: Estimates of nucleated cell counts were drawn from the amplification of reference gene primers. The method was immunoSEQ multiplex PCR; TCRdb's version includes in-frame clones alone and lacks a portion of them. V, J and clone size derive from that table, while D and trimming were established from the DNA sequence. This sample has roughly 300,000 clones, with approximately 83% found just once. This chain uses TRBV24-1 with TRBJ2-1; D ambiguous. Sequencing input: peripheral blood. The receptor was isolated from a human donor in a cohort sampled during active COVID-19. The CDR3 region has the DNA TGTGCCGCCACCAACTCCTACAATGAGCAGTTCTTC. It yields the protein CAATNSYNEQFF.